This TCR beta chain came from a study of cytomegalovirus exposure and HLA in healthy donors. Study in general: Membership in the Caucasian-associated ancestry cluster was found for around 81% of 300 to 500 genotyped donors.

Primers included in the PCR were 60 Vbeta and 13 Jbeta primers. TCRdb's table, derived via immunoSEQ multiplex PCR, lists solely in-frame clones and lacks some. There are approximately 190,000 clones in the sample; about 81% occur only once, and roughly 0.8% lies in the top ten. The specimen sequenced was PBMCs. This TCR came from a woman younger than 30 in good health and CMV-seronegative.

CDR3 DNA sequence: TGTGCCAGCAGTTACGTACAGGGGGCCGTGTTCTATGGCTACACCTTC. Encoded protein: CASSYVQGAVFYGYTF. V usage is TRBV6-6 and J usage is TRBJ1-2; 9 bases are a match to TRBD1. The CDR3 runs to 16 residues. V was clipped by 2 bases and J by 4 bases; unmatched bases: 8. CDR1 is MNHNY and CDR2 is SVGAGI in the germline V gene (reference sequence).